This T cell receptor beta chain was recorded in a study of T cell responses to AZD1222 COVID-19 vaccine. Whole-study findings and limits: The repertoires were collected only after the peak T cell response. Donors were chiefly white British, with a greater number of females, and clonal diversity was perhaps underestimated. Vaccine-associated CD4 TCRs ranged over spike, dominating at 160-218 and 743-854. Variant regions that are unmutated are reportedly the target of nearly half of spike-specific TCRs.

This clone was seen a few times. The target antigen is unknown. TCRdb's table, derived via immunoSEQ multiplex PCR, lists solely in-frame clones and lacks some. The table includes about 140,000 clones, just over 85% detected once. CDR1 is LNHDA, CDR2 SQIVND, per germline (reference sequence). V was cut by 7 bases and J by 6 bases, with 13 bases left in between. The CDR3 is made up of 13 amino acids. The rearrangement links TRBV19 to TRBJ1-5; a weak D match, TRBD1 (5 bases). This specimen consisted of peripheral blood, obtained on day 0 of AZD1222 vaccination. This sequence originates from an adult in good health. DNA of the CDR3: TGTGCCAGTAAAAAAGCAGGGACTCAGCCCCAGCATTTT. As protein: CASKKAGTQPQHF.